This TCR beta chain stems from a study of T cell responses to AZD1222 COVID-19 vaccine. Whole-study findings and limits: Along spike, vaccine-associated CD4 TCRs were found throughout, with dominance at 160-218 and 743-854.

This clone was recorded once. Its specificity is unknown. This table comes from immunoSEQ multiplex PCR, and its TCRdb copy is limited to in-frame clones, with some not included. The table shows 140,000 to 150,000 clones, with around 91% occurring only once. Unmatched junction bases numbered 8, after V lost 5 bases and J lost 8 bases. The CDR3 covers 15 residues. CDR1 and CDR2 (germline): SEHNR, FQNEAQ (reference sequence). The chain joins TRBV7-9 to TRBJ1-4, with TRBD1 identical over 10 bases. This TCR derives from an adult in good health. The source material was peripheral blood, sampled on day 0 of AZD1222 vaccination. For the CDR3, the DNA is TGTGCCAGCAGCGCCGGGGACAGGGGTAACGAAAAACTGTTTTTT. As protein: CASSAGDRGNEKLFF.